This T cell receptor (beta chain) was documented in a study of cytomegalovirus exposure and HLA in healthy donors. Both 60 Vbeta primers and 13 Jbeta primers went into the PCR. The table came from immunoSEQ multiplex PCR; TCRdb's copy has only in-frame clones and leaves some out. The sample holds hundreds of thousands of clones, 83% seen once. With 5 bases removed from V and 0 bases from J, the gap between germline ends came to 11 bases. CDR3 size: 15 residues. The germline V gene encodes CDR1 SGHTA and CDR2 FQGNSA. The sequence was collected from a girl under 18 in good health and CMV-seronegative. The genes are TRBV7-2 and TRBJ2-4; D might be TRBD1 (5 bases). The specimen sequenced was PBMCs. CDR3 sequence: CASSPRGPAKNIQYF. In DNA form, the CDR3 reads TGTGCCAGCAGCCCTAGGGGCCCAGCCAAAAACATTCAGTACTTC.